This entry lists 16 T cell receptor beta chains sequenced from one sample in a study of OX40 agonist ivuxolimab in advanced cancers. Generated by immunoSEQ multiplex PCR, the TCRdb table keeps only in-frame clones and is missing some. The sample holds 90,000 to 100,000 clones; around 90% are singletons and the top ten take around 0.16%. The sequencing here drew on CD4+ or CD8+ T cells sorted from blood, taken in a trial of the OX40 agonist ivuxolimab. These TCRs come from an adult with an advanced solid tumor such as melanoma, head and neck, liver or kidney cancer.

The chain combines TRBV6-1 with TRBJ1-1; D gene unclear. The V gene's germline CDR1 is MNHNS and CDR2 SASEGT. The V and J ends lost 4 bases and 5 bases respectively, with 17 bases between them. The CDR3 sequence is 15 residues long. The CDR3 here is CASSGTIRRRTEAFF. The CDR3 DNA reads TGTGCCAGCAGTGGGACGATCCGGCGGAGGACTGAAGCTTTCTTT.

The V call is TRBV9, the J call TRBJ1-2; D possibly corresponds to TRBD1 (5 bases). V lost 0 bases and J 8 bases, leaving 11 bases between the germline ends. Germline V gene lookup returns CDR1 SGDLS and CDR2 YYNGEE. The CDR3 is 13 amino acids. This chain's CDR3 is CASSVGGVLGYTF. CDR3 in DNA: TGTGCCAGCAGCGTAGGAGGGGTGCTAGGCTACACCTTC.

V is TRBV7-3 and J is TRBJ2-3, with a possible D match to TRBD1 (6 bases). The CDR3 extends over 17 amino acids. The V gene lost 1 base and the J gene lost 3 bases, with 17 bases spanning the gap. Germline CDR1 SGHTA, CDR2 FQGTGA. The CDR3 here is CASSLSTGIFGTDTQYF. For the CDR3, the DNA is TGTGCCAGCAGCTTAAGCACAGGGATTTTTGGGACAGATACGCAGTATTTT.

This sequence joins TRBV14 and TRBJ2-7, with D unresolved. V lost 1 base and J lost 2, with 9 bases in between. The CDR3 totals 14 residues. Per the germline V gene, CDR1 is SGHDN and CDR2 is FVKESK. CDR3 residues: CASSQAPLTYEQYF. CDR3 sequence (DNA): TGTGCCAGCAGCCAAGCGCCCCTTACCTACGAGCAGTACTTC.

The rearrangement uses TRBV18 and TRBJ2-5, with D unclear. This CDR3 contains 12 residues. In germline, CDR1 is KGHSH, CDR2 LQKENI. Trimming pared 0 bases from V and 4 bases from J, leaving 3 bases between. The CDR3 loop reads CASSPPAETQYF. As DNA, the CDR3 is TGTGCCAGCTCACCACCGGCAGAGACCCAGTACTTC.

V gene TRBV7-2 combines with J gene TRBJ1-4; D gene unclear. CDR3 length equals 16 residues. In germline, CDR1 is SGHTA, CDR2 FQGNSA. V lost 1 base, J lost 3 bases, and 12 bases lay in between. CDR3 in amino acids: CASSLVPSRANEKLFF. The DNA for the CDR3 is TGTGCCAGCAGCTTAGTTCCCAGCCGTGCTAATGAAAAACTGTTTTTT.

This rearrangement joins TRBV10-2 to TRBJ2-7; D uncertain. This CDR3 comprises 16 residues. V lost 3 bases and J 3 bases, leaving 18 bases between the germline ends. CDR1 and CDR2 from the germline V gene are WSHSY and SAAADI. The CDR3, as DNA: TGCGCCAGCAGTGACGACGGACCGAAAAAAGGCTACGAGCAGTACTTC. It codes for CASSDDGPKKGYEQYF.

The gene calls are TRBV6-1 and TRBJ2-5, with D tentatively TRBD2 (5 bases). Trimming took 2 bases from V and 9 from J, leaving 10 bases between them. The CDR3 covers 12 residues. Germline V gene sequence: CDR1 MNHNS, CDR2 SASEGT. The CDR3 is CASSERERAQYF. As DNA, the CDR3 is TGTGCCAGCAGTGAAAGGGAGAGAGCCCAGTACTTC.

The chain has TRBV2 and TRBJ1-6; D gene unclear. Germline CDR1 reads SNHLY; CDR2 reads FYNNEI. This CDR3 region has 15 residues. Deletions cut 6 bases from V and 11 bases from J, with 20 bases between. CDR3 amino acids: CASSWGGSVDPPLHF. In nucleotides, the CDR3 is TGTGCCAGCAGCTGGGGAGGCTCGGTAGATCCACCCCTCCACTTT.

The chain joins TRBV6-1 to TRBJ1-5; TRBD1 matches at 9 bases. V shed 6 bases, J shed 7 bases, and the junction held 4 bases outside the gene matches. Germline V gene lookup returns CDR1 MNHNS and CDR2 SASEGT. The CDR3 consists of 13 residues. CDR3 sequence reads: CASRGQGLQPQHF. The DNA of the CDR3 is TGTGCCAGCAGGGGACAGGGCTTGCAGCCCCAGCATTTT.

The CDR3 loop is CASSYGQTNTGELFF. CDR3 nucleotide sequence: TGTGCCAGCAGTTACGGGCAGACGAACACCGGGGAGCTGTTTTTT. The V and J genes are TRBV6-6 and TRBJ2-2, with D hard to call. The V and J ends lost 2 bases and 0 bases respectively, with 7 bases between them. The CDR3 covers 15 residues. Germline lookup yields CDR1 MNHNY and CDR2 SVGAGI (reference sequence).

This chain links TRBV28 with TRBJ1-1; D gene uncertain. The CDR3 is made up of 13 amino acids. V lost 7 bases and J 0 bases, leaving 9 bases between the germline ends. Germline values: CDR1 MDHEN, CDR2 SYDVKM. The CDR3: CASKVQVNTEAFF. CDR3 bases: TGTGCCAGCAAGGTTCAAGTGAACACTGAAGCTTTCTTT.

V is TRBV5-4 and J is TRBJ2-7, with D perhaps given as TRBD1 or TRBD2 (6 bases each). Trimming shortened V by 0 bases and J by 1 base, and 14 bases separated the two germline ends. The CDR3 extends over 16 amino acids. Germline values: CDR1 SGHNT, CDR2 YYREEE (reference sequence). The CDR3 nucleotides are TGTGCCAGCAGCTTGGGGGGGCGGGATCCGTCCTACGAGCAGTACTTC. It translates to CASSLGGRDPSYEQYF.

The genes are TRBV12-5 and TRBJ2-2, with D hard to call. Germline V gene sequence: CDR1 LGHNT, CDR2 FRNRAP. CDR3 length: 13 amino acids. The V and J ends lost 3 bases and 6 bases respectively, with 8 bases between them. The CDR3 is CASGLDRAGELFF. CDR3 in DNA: TGTGCTAGTGGTTTAGACCGGGCCGGGGAGCTGTTTTTT.

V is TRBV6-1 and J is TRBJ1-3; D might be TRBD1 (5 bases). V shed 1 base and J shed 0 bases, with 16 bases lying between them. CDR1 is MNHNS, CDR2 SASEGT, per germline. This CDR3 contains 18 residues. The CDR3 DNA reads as TGTGCCAGCAGTGAAGGGCTGCTAAGTGGGGCCTCTGGAAACACCATATATTTT. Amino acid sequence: CASSEGLLSGASGNTIYF.

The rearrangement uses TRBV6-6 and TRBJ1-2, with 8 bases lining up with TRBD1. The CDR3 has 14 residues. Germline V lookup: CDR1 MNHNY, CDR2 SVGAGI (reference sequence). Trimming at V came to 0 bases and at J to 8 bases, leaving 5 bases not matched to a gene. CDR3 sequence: CASSYSRRGLGYTF. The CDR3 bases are TGTGCCAGCAGTTACTCCCGCAGGGGGCTCGGCTACACCTTC.